The T cell receptor beta chain under discussion was sequenced for a study of blood T cells in healthy people across ages. Whole-study results and caveats: Any conclusive comparison of naive versus antigen-experienced cells was prevented by using unsorted PBMCs.

After removal of 4 bases from V and 6 bases from J, the junction contained 6 bases not matched to a gene. The CDR3 runs 14 residues. Germline loops: CDR1 DFQATT, CDR2 SNEGSKA (reference sequence). This clonotype was recorded many times. Its antigen is not known. Primed by a sample-barcoded 5' primer and a J-beta primer mix, a second PCR proceeded for about 7 to 12 cycles. Researchers report that each sample yielded at least 3 million CDR3-containing paired-end reads. TCRdb re-called the 5' RACE reads through MiXCR, storing one row per CDR3 protein. In the table there are roughly 500,000 distinct CDR3 sequences, 25% to 30% of which are singletons.

The chain is built from TRBV20-1 and TRBJ1-4; 9 bases match TRBD1. Sequencing was carried out using blood. The clonotype originates from a woman between 65 and 79 years old in good health. Written as DNA, the CDR3 is TGCAGTGCTAAATCCGGGACAGGGCATGAAAAACTGTTTTTT. Translated: CSAKSGTGHEKLFF.